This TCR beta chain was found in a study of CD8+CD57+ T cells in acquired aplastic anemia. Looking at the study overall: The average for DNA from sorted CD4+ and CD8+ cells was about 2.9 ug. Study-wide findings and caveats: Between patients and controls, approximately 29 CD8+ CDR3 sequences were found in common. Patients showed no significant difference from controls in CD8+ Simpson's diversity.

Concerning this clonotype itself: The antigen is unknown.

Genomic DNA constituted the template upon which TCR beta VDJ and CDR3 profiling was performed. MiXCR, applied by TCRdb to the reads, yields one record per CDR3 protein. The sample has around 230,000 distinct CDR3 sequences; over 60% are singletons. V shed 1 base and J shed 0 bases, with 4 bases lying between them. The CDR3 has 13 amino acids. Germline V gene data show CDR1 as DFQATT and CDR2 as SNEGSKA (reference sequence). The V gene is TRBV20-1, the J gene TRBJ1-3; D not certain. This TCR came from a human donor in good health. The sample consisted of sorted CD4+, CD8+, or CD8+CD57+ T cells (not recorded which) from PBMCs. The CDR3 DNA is TGCAGTGCTAGAGGTAGCTCTGGAAACACCATATATTTT. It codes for CSARGSSGNTIYF.